These 20 T cell receptor beta chains originate from one sample sequenced in a study of T cell repertoires and Cas9 in healthy adults. Generated by immunoSEQ multiplex PCR, the TCRdb table keeps only in-frame clones and is missing some. The sample lists roughly 23,000 clones, about 90% seen once, with about 1.6% in the top ten. Material for sequencing was CD4+ effector T cells (CD127+, CD25-, CD137-, CD154-) from PBMCs; culture status not recorded. These receptors came from a human donor in good health.

The V call is TRBV11-1, the J call TRBJ2-7, with D perhaps matching TRBD1 (6 bases). CDR1 and CDR2 from the germline V gene are SGHAT and FQDESV (reference sequence). V lost 5 bases to trimming and J lost 0 bases, with 17 bases between them. CDR3 length: 16 amino acids. This CDR3 is CASSQQAGVISYEQYF. The CDR3 nucleotides are TGTGCCAGCAGCCAACAAGCAGGGGTAATCTCCTACGAGCAGTACTTC.

The chain joins TRBV19 to TRBJ2-1; a weak D match, TRBD2 (5 bases). There are 16 residues in the CDR3. Germline V gene sequence: CDR1 LNHDA, CDR2 SQIVND (reference sequence). V was cut by 3 bases and J by 0 bases, with 12 bases left in between. In DNA form, the CDR3 reads TGTGCCAGTAGTATTCAAAGCGGAGTCTCCTACAATGAGCAGTTCTTC. It yields the protein CASSIQSGVSYNEQFF.

The CDR3 sequence: CASSYRGQVTGELFF. DNA of the CDR3: TGTGCCAGCAGTTACAGGGGGCAAGTCACCGGGGAGCTGTTTTTT. This chain uses TRBV7-2 with TRBJ2-2; TRBD1 matches 9 bases. V lost 6 bases, J lost 4 bases, and 6 bases stayed unmatched. The V gene's germline CDR1 is SGHTA and CDR2 FQGNSA. This CDR3 has 15 amino acids.

V gene TRBV27 combines with J gene TRBJ2-7; D is possibly TRBD1 or TRBD2 (6 bases each). The CDR3 length is 13 residues. V lost 6 bases and J lost 5, with 14 bases in between. Germline-derived CDR1 and CDR2 are MNHEY and SMNVEV (reference sequence). CDR3 nucleotides: TGTGCCAGCAGGTCCCCCGGGGGCCACGAGCAGTACTTC. This sequence encodes CASRSPGGHEQYF.

There are a few counts of this clone. The V gene is TRBV6-1, the J gene TRBJ1-2; TRBD1 matches at 7 bases. The germline V gene encodes CDR1 MNHNS and CDR2 SASEGT. Trimming at V came to 6 bases and at J to 0 bases, leaving 4 bases not matched to a gene. The CDR3 is 14 residues long. CDR3 coding DNA: TGTGCCAGCAGGACCGGACAGGCTAACTATGGCTACACCTTC. Its translation is CASRTGQANYGYTF.

The chain combines TRBV5-1 with TRBJ1-4; D might be TRBD1 (5 bases). This CDR3 has 15 residues. The V end lost 1 base, the J end lost 6 bases, and 13 bases lay between the germline ends. CDR1 SGHRS and CDR2 YFSETQ come from the germline V gene. The CDR3 protein is CASSLTGRGDEKLFF. Here the CDR3 DNA reads TGCGCCAGCAGCTTGACGGGGCGGGGAGATGAAAAACTGTTTTTT.

This rearrangement joins TRBV5-1 to TRBJ2-2, with D maybe TRBD2 (5 bases). This CDR3 contains 15 residues. With 0 bases removed from V and 0 bases from J, the gap between germline ends came to 6 bases. The germline V gene encodes CDR1 SGHRS and CDR2 YFSETQ. The CDR3, as DNA: TGCGCCAGCAGCTTGGCCGGGGCGAACACCGGGGAGCTGTTTTTT. Translated, it gives CASSLAGANTGELFF.

The V gene is TRBV6-5, the J gene TRBJ1-4; perhaps TRBD1 as D (5 bases). Germline V gives CDR1 MNHEY, CDR2 SVGAGI. The length of the CDR3 is 12 residues. Trimming took 4 bases from V and 7 from J, leaving 7 bases between them. The CDR3 reads CASSWTTEKLFF. CDR3 coding DNA: TGTGCCAGCAGTTGGACAACTGAAAAACTGTTTTTT.

The V call is TRBV25-1, the J call TRBJ2-3; maybe TRBD2 (5 bases). The CDR3 sequence is 15 residues long. The germline V gene encodes CDR1 MGHDK and CDR2 SYGVNS. Trimming took off 5 bases at V and 0 bases at J, with 12 bases between the two ends. This CDR3 is CASSSAATSTDTQYF. The CDR3 coding sequence is TGTGCCAGCAGTTCAGCGGCGACTAGCACAGATACGCAGTATTTT.

This rearrangement joins TRBV7-8 to TRBJ2-7, with D possibly matching TRBD2 (5 bases). The CDR3 has 17 residues. Germline CDR1 reads SGHVS; CDR2 reads FQNEAQ. The ends were cut back, 4 bases at V and 3 bases at J, with 22 bases in the middle. The DNA for the CDR3 is TGTGCCAGCAGCTGGGTAGAGAGACTACCAACCAACTACGAGCAGTACTTC. Its translation is CASSWVERLPTNYEQYF.

The gene calls are TRBV5-4 and TRBJ2-1; D is uncertain. Germline lookup yields CDR1 SGHNT and CDR2 YYREEE (reference sequence). This CDR3 is 16 amino acids long. V gave up 0 bases and J gave up 1 base, with 11 bases separating them. The CDR3 loop is CASSLEGSLSYNEQFF. The CDR3 DNA is TGTGCCAGCAGCTTGGAGGGCAGCCTTTCCTACAATGAGCAGTTCTTC.

The J gene is TRBJ2-5, the V gene TRBV2, with D perhaps matching TRBD2 (5 bases). CDR1 SNHLY and CDR2 FYNNEI come from the germline V gene. Trimming cost V 5 bases and J 0 bases, with 13 bases left between them. The CDR3 consists of 15 residues. CDR3 protein: CASSTHGLDQETQYF. CDR3 nucleotides: TGTGCCAGCAGTACCCACGGACTGGACCAAGAGACCCAGTACTTC.

The V call is TRBV4-1, the J call TRBJ2-7, with 10 bases aligning to TRBD2. The ends lost 3 bases at V and 9 bases at J; junction bases unmatched: 11. Germline V gene sequence: CDR1 MGHRA, CDR2 YSYEKL. The CDR3 length is 15 residues. CDR3 residues: CASSHPMLAGEVQYF. In DNA form, the CDR3 reads TGCGCCAGCAGCCACCCCATGCTAGCGGGAGAGGTGCAGTACTTC.

V usage is TRBV6-5 and J usage is TRBJ1-5; no clear D gene. Trimming cost V 6 bases and J 3 bases, with 6 bases left between them. The CDR3 has 12 amino acids. Germline-derived CDR1 and CDR2 are MNHEY and SVGAGI. CDR3 amino acids: CASSQPNQPQHF. CDR3 sequence (DNA): TGTGCCAGCAGCCAGCCCAATCAGCCCCAGCATTTT.

The chain couples TRBV5-1 to TRBJ2-3, with D possibly matching TRBD1 (6 bases). Looked up from germline, CDR1 is SGHRS and CDR2 is YFSETQ. V shed 0 bases and J shed 7 bases, with 12 bases lying between them. The CDR3 sequence is 14 residues long. The CDR3 nucleotides are TGCGCCAGCAGCTTGGCTGGGGACATTAATACGCAGTATTTT. Translated: CASSLAGDINTQYF.

The CDR3 DNA follows: TGTGCCAGCAGCCCTAGTCAGGATCAGCCCCAGCATTTT. Protein sequence: CASSPSQDQPQHF. This rearrangement joins TRBV7-9 to TRBJ1-5; D not resolved. Germline values: CDR1 SEHNR, CDR2 FQNEAQ (reference sequence). The ends were cut back, 5 bases at V and 5 bases at J, with 10 bases in the middle. The CDR3 is 13 residues long. The full variable domain, in which reference TRBV7-9 and TRBJ1-5 provide the parts outside the CDR3, is DTGVSQNPRHKITKRGQNVTFRCDPISEHNRLYWYRQTLGQGPEFLTYFQNEAQLEKSRLLSDRFSAERPKGSFSTLEIQRTEQGDSAMYLCASSPSQDQPQHFGDGTRLSIL.

This chain links TRBV19 with TRBJ1-1; TRBD1 agrees at 9 bases. This CDR3 comprises 14 residues. Germline CDR1 is LNHDA and CDR2 is SQIVND (reference sequence). J was trimmed by 11 bases and V by 7 bases; bases with no gene match: 14. For the CDR3, the DNA is TGTGCCAGTACTACAGTGGGACAGGGACTTATGGCTTTCTTT. As protein: CASTTVGQGLMAFF.

About this clone: Germline is not matched at one junction end, which may reflect a read error. The chain combines TRBV7-7 with TRBJ2-3, with TRBD1 matching over 7 bases. The CDR3 extends over 15 amino acids. Germline V gives CDR1 SSHAT, CDR2 FNYEAQ (reference sequence). CDR3 bases: TGTGCTAGCAGCTTAGCGACAGGGTTGACAGATACGCAGTATTTT. It encodes CASSLATGLTDTQYF. Together with reference TRBV7-7 and TRBJ2-3, the CDR3 gives the full variable domain: GAGVSQSPRYKVTKRGQDVTLRCDPISSHATLYWYQQALGQGPEFLTYFNYEAQPDKSGLPSDRFSAERPEGSISTLTIQRTEQRDSAMYRCASSLATGLTDTQYFGPGTRLTVL.

The chain has TRBV28 and TRBJ2-7; 9 bases fit TRBD1. Germline V gene sequence: CDR1 MDHEN, CDR2 SYDVKM. V lost 5 bases and J lost 2; bases outside the gene matches: 7. The CDR3 runs 15 residues. The CDR3 protein is CASSPPGQGTYEQYF. The CDR3 DNA sequence: TGTGCCAGCAGTCCCCCCGGACAGGGGACCTACGAGCAGTACTTC.

The rearrangement links TRBV4-1 to TRBJ2-6; no definite D call. The CDR3 consists of 16 residues. V lost 2 bases to trimming and J lost 2 bases, with 10 bases between them. CDR1 and CDR2 from the germline V gene are MGHRA and YSYEKL. The CDR3 coding sequence is TGCGCCAGCAGCCAAACGTTGGCAGCTGGGGCCAACGTCCTGACTTTC. Translation: CASSQTLAAGANVLTF.